This T cell receptor beta chain stems from a study of shared clonotypes between healthy human individuals. Overall study findings and caveats: Naive CD4 clonotypes overlapped across a few donors at roughly 4.5%.

Profiled with immunoSEQ multiplex PCR; TCRdb holds only in-frame clones, not every one. Among about 1.5 million clones, approximately 98% were seen once, and the ten largest hold 0.45%. As regards this clone: Its target is unknown.

Trimming cost V 1 base and J 5 bases, with 9 bases left between them. This CDR3 is built from 13 residues. Sequencing was carried out using naive CD4+ T cells sorted from blood. The subset was: CD45RA+ positively selected. The origin of this receptor is a man younger than 45 in good health. This rearrangement joins TRBV5-3 to TRBJ1-2; D gene unclear. TRBV5-3 is filed as an ORF, its function uncertain. The CDR3 region is CARSLYGIYGYTF. The CDR3 bases are TGTGCCAGAAGCTTGTATGGGATTTATGGCTACACCTTC.